The entry below describes one T cell receptor beta chain. Its cognate antigen is unknown. In germline, CDR1 is MNHNS, CDR2 SASEGT. The CDR3 consists of 15 residues. Trimming removed 4 bases at V and 7 bases at J, with 16 bases between. These data originate in a study of T cells in localized non-small cell lung cancer. Overall study findings and caveats: Uninvolved adjacent lung showed the highest T cell clonality, exceeding tumor.

TCRdb's copy holds only in-frame clones and misses some; the assay was immunoSEQ multiplex PCR. The table lists tens of thousands of clones, roughly 89% of them singletons, with less than 15% in the top ten. V is TRBV6-1 and J is TRBJ2-2, with D uncertain. The source is a male donor at least 60 years old with stage I lung adenocarcinoma. Sequenced here: peripheral blood, sampled before any cancer treatment. CDR3 residues: CASSVQDPPYGELFF. CDR3 DNA: TGTGCCAGCAGTGTTCAGGACCCACCCTACGGGGAGCTGTTTTTT.